The 23 T cell receptor beta chains below all came from one sample that was sequenced in a study of CD8+CD57+ T cells in acquired aplastic anemia. Patients included in sequencing had previously demonstrated CD8+CD57+ cell expansion by flow cytometry. Genomic DNA, the template, was used for profiling of the TCR beta VDJ and CDR3. TCRdb redid the calling of the reads with MiXCR, one entry per CDR3 protein. The table has about 240,000 distinct CDR3 sequences, more than 40% seen once. Input material: sorted CD4+, CD8+, or CD8+CD57+ T cells (not recorded which) from PBMCs. Every receptor here comes from a human donor with aplastic anemia.

V usage is TRBV6-2 or TRBV6-3 and J usage is TRBJ2-6; D is uncertain. The CDR3 length is 17 residues. Germline CDR1 and CDR2: MNHEY and SVGEGT. Trimming took 2 bases from V and 6 from J, leaving 17 bases between them. The CDR3: CASSYLEDGLLANVLTF. For the CDR3, the DNA is TGTGCCAGCAGTTACCTCGAGGACGGATTGCTGGCCAACGTCCTGACTTTC.

A remark on this clonotype: A much larger clone is a single base away; this may be a read error. Since no conserved phenylalanine or tryptophan closes the CDR3, a read error is the likely cause. CDR3 DNA sequence: TGTGCCAGCAGCCACCTCAGGGAGGAACTCGACGAGCAGTACCTC. Translation gives CASSHLREELDEQYL. This chain joins TRBV5-6 and TRBJ2-7, with D perhaps TRBD2 (6 bases). The CDR3 totals 15 residues. CDR1 is SGHDT and CDR2 is YYEEEE in the germline V gene. Trimming shortened V by 4 bases and J by 5 bases, and 19 bases separated the two germline ends.

This clonotype was seen many times. V is TRBV7-2 and J is TRBJ2-1; TRBD2 aligns across 9 bases. CDR3 length: 15 residues. After removal of 1 base from V and 7 bases from J, the junction contained 5 bases not matched to a gene. The germline V gene has CDR1 SGHTA and CDR2 FQGNSA. CDR3 loop: CASSLGLAGRNEQFF. The DNA for the CDR3 is TGTGCCAGCAGCTTAGGTCTAGCGGGACGAAATGAGCAGTTCTTC.

This clonotype was detected many times. This sequence joins TRBV29-1 and TRBJ2-3; no firm D call. The CDR3 is made up of 10 amino acids. CDR1 and CDR2 from the germline V gene are SQVTM and ANQGSEA. The ends were cut back, 5 bases at V and 2 bases at J, with 2 bases in the middle. CDR3 in DNA: TGCAGCGTTTACACAGATACGCAGTATTTT. Translated: CSVYTDTQYF.

This clonotype was seen many times. This chain uses TRBV7-8 with TRBJ2-7; D is possibly TRBD1 (5 bases). Trimming shortened V by 5 bases and J by 2 bases, and 13 bases separated the two germline ends. Germline CDR1 SGHVS, CDR2 FQNEAQ. This CDR3 is built from 14 residues. CDR3 in amino acids: CASSTRAFAYEQYF. The DNA for the CDR3 is TGTGCCAGCAGCACCAGGGCTTTCGCCTACGAGCAGTACTTC. Variable domain in full (rest from reference TRBV7-8 and TRBJ2-7): GAGVSQSPRYKVAKRGQDVALRCDPISGHVSLFWYQQALGQGPEFLTYFQNEAQLDKSGLPSDRFFAERPEGSVSTLKIQRTQQEDSAVYLCASSTRAFAYEQYFGPGTRLTVT.

This clonotype was seen repeatedly, ten times or more. The chain couples TRBV7-9 to TRBJ1-3; D not resolved. The germline gives CDR1 SEHNR, CDR2 FQNEAQ (reference sequence). Trimming pared 5 bases from V and 0 bases from J, leaving 14 bases between. The CDR3 has 16 amino acids. CDR3 nucleotides: TGTGCCAGCAGCCCATTCGGGAAGAGCTCTGGAAACACCATATATTTT. Translating it yields CASSPFGKSSGNTIYF.

This clonotype was recorded once. This chain joins TRBV20-1 and TRBJ2-1, with TRBD2 matching 7 bases. Germline-derived CDR1 and CDR2 are DFQATT and SNEGSKA (reference sequence). The CDR3 runs 15 residues. The J segment lost 2 bases and the V segment lost 3 bases, leaving 7 bases of the junction unmatched. The CDR3 DNA reads as TGCAGTGCTAGTGGGCCTAGCGGTCCCTACAATGAGCAGTTCTTC. Translated: CSASGPSGPYNEQFF.

V is TRBV20-1 and J is TRBJ2-1, with D maybe TRBD1 (5 bases). V lost 1 base and J lost 7, with 11 bases in between. This CDR3 contains 13 residues. Looked up from germline, CDR1 is DFQATT and CDR2 is SNEGSKA (reference sequence). CDR3 coding DNA: TGCAGTGCTAGAGTAATGGGGCCAAATGAGCAGTTCTTC. It is translated as CSARVMGPNEQFF.

The J gene is TRBJ1-3, the V gene TRBV7-9; D not resolved. V was shortened by 5 bases and J by 6 bases, with 11 bases between the two germline ends. Germline V gene data show CDR1 as SEHNR and CDR2 as FQNEAQ (reference sequence). This CDR3 has 13 amino acids. CDR3 sequence reads: CASSPTVENTIYF. CDR3 nucleotide sequence: TGTGCCAGCAGCCCCACTGTGGAAAACACCATATATTTT.

The chain combines TRBV6-4 with TRBJ2-3; 9 positions match TRBD2. Trimming at V came to 4 bases and at J to 1 base, leaving 0 bases not matched to a gene. The CDR3 covers 14 residues. Germline V gene sequence: CDR1 MRHNA, CDR2 SNTAGT. The CDR3 protein is CASSASGGTDTQYF. Written as DNA, the CDR3 is TGTGCCAGCAGTGCTAGCGGGGGCACAGATACGCAGTATTTT.

The V call is TRBV15, the J call TRBJ2-1; a possible D gene is TRBD1 (6 bases). The CDR3 is made up of 16 amino acids. Germline CDR1 is LNHNV and CDR2 is YYDKDF (reference sequence). V dropped 3 bases and J dropped 6 bases, with 18 bases sitting between them. CDR3 loop: CATSSRDTSTGNEQFF. The CDR3 coding sequence is TGTGCCACCAGCAGCAGGGACACTTCGACGGGCAATGAGCAGTTCTTC.

A word on this clonotype: It may be a read error: a sequence one base away is much more abundant. The V call is TRBV12-3 or TRBV12-4, the J call TRBJ2-1; a possible D gene is TRBD1 (5 bases). The CDR3 covers 16 residues. V was cut by 2 bases and J by 6 bases, with 17 bases left in between. The CDR3 coding sequence is TGTGCCAGCAGTTTACGTGGGGCCGCTACCCTCAATGAGCAGTTCTTC. It is translated as CASSLRGAATLNEQFF.

There are a few counts of this clonotype. Possible read error: a much larger clone is one base away. This CDR3 is missing its conserved last phenylalanine or tryptophan, likely due to a read error. The chain is built from TRBV20-1 and TRBJ1-1; D call uncertain. This CDR3 comprises 13 residues. Deletions cut 0 bases from V and 2 bases from J, with 7 bases between. Germline-derived CDR1 and CDR2 are DFQATT and SNEGSKA (reference sequence). The CDR3 DNA sequence: TGCAGTGCTAGAGATTTATCCAACACTGAAGCTTTCCTT. It codes for CSARDLSNTEAFL.

This clonotype was seen many times. The V and J genes are TRBV5-8 and TRBJ2-7; TRBD1 might be the D (6 bases). Trimming took off 0 bases at V and 0 bases at J, with 10 bases between the two ends. Germline V gene data show CDR1 as SGHTS and CDR2 as YDEGEE. CDR3 length equals 15 residues. In DNA form, the CDR3 reads TGTGCCAGCAGCTTGGATCAGGGGAGCTCCTACGAGCAGTACTTC. Protein product: CASSLDQGSSYEQYF.

The rearrangement links TRBV14 to TRBJ2-7; a weak D match, TRBD2 (5 bases). V lost 1 base, J lost 6 bases, and 13 bases lay in between. Germline V lookup: CDR1 SGHDN, CDR2 FVKESK. The CDR3 has 14 amino acids. This chain's CDR3 is CASSQALAHGEQYF. DNA of the CDR3: TGTGCCAGCAGCCAAGCCCTAGCTCATGGCGAGCAGTACTTC.

This clonotype was seen ten or more times. In nucleotides, the CDR3 is TGTGCCAGCAGTGAATTGGGAACAGATACGCAGTATTTT. Encoded protein: CASSELGTDTQYF. The rearrangement joins TRBV2 to TRBJ2-3, with no clear D. Germline values: CDR1 SNHLY, CDR2 FYNNEI. The CDR3 is made up of 13 amino acids. Trimming pared 2 bases from V and 3 bases from J, leaving 6 bases between.

This clonotype was found a few times. This rearrangement joins TRBV15 to TRBJ2-7, with 11 bases matching TRBD1. The junction had 3 bases not matched to a gene; V was cut back by 5 bases and J by 3 bases. This CDR3 spans 14 amino acids. The V gene's germline CDR1 is LNHNV and CDR2 YYDKDF (reference sequence). For the CDR3, the DNA is TGTGCCACCAGCGCCGGGACAGGGGGCTACGAGCAGTACTTC. Protein product: CATSAGTGGYEQYF.

In this sample, this clonotype turned up many times. The rearrangement joins TRBV12-3 or TRBV12-4 to TRBJ1-5; TRBD1 might be the D (5 bases). The CDR3 is 15 residues long. The V end lost 5 bases, the J end lost 5 bases, and 16 bases lay between the germline ends. In nucleotides, the CDR3 is TGTGCCAGCAGTCCCGGACCCTGGGGGGATCAGCCCCAGCATTTT. Translating gives CASSPGPWGDQPQHF.

A note on this clonotype: At one end, the junction sequence differs from germline, possibly due to a read error. The chain carries TRBV19 and TRBJ1-2; 7 nucleotides match TRBD1. Per the germline V gene, CDR1 is LNHDA and CDR2 is SQIVND (reference sequence). The CDR3 length is 12 residues. This chain's CDR3 is CASSRQGSGHTF. The CDR3 coding sequence is TGTGCCAGTAGCCGACAGGGATCTGGCCACACCTTC.

The gene calls are TRBV9 and TRBJ2-7; TRBD1 agrees at 7 bases. The CDR3 covers 14 residues. The J segment lost 2 bases and the V segment lost 7 bases, leaving 9 bases of the junction unmatched. The germline gives CDR1 SGDLS, CDR2 YYNGEE. CDR3 DNA: TGTGCCAGCTCAACGACAGGGCCCACCTACGAGCAGTACTTC. Translating gives CASSTTGPTYEQYF.

Concerning this clonotype itself: A clone one base away is much larger, so this may be a read error. This chain links TRBV4-1 with TRBJ2-7; TRBD1 matches at 7 bases. This CDR3 spans 15 amino acids. Germline CDR1 MGHRA, CDR2 YSYEKL. CDR3 bases: TGCGCCAGCAGCCCCGACAGGGCTAGCTCCTACGGGCAGTACTTC. This sequence encodes CASSPDRASSYGQYF.

This clonotype was found many times. The chain links TRBV19 to TRBJ2-7; the D is unclear. From germline, CDR1 is LNHDA and CDR2 SQIVND (reference sequence). Trimming stripped 6 bases from V and 2 bases from J, with 5 bases between. The CDR3 spans 11 residues. The CDR3 sequence: CASSDTYEQYF. The CDR3 DNA reads TGTGCCAGTAGCGACACCTACGAGCAGTACTTC.

On this clonotype: At one boundary the junction diverges from the germline segment, which might be a read error. The J gene is TRBJ1-2, the V gene TRBV29-1, with D uncertain. CDR1 SQVTM and CDR2 ANQGSEA come from the germline V gene. The CDR3 runs to 9 residues. The CDR3 sequence is CSVDRASAF. Here the CDR3 DNA reads TGCAGCGTTGATCGGGCAAGTGCCTTC.